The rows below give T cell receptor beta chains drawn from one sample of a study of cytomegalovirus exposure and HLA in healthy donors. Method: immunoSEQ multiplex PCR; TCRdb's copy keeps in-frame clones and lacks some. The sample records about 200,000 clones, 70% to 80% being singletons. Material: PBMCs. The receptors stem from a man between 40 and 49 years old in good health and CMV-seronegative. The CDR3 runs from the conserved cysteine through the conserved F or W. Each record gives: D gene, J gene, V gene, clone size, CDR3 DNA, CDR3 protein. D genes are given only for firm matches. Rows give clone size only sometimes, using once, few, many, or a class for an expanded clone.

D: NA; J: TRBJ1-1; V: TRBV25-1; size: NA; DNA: TGTGCCAGCAGTGAAGGCGGGGCAGGGTTGATCACTGAAGCTTTCTTT; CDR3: CASSEGGAGLITEAFF
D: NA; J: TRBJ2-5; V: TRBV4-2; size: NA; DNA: TGTGCCAGCAGCCAAGATGGAACAGGGCGATTAGAGACCCAGTACTTC; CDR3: CASSQDGTGRLETQYF
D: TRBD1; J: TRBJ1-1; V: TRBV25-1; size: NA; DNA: TGTGCCAGCAGTGCGACAGGGAGAACTGAAGCTTTCTTT; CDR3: CASSATGRTEAFF
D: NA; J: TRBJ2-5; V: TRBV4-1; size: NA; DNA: TGCGCCAGCAGCCGCTCGGCGGGCCCGCAAGAGACCCAGTACTTC; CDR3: CASSRSAGPQETQYF
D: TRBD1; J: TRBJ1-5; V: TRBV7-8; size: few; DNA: TGTGCCAGCAGCTCAGATGGGACAGGGGATTTTCCCCAGCATTTT; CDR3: CASSSDGTGDFPQHF
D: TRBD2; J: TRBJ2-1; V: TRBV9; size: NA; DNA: TGTGCCAGCAGCGTAGGGAGCGGGAGCCACAATGAGCAGTTCTTC; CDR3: CASSVGSGSHNEQFF
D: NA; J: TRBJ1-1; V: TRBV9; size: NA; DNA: TGTGCCAGCAGCGTAGGATACGGGGGTTATAACACTGAAGCTTTCTTT; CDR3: CASSVGYGGYNTEAFF
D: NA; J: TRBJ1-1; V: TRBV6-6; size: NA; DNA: TGTGCCAGCAGTTACTCGGCCAGAGAAGCTTTCTTT; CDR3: CASSYSAREAFF
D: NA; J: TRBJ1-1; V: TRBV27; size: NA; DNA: TGTGCCAGCCGGGGGACGGACACTGAAGCTTTCTTT; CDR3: CASRGTDTEAFF
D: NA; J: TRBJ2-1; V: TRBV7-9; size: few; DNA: TGTGCCAGCAGCTTACTAGTAGGCAATGAGCAGTTCTTC; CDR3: CASSLLVGNEQFF
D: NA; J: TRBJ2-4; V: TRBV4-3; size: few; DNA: TGCGCCAGCAGCCAAGATCTAGCGAGCAAAAACATTCAGTACTTC; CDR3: CASSQDLASKNIQYF
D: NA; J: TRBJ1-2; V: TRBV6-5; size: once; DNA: TGTGCCAGCAGTTACCCCTCGGGCAGGGCAGGGTATGGCTACACCTTC; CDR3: CASSYPSGRAGYGYTF
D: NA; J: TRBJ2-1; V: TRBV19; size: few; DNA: TGTGCCAGTAGTATAGATGGGGTCGCTTCGCCGGGGAAACGGGACTCTGGTGAGCAGTTCTTC; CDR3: CASSIDGVASPGKRDSGEQFF
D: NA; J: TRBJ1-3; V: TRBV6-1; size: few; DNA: TGTGCCAGCAGTGAAGCTGGCAGGGTAAAGGCTGGAAACACCATATATTTT; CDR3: CASSEAGRVKAGNTIYF
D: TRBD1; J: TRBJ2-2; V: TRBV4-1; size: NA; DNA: TGCGCCAGCAGCCAAGTAAACACAGGGGCCACCGGGGAGCTGTTTTTT; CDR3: CASSQVNTGATGELFF
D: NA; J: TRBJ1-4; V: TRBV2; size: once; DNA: TGTGCCAACTCAGGGTCAGCTAATGAAAAACTGTTTTTT; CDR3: CANSGSANEKLFF
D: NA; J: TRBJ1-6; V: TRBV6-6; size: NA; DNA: TGTGCCAGCAGTTACGGGGCACATAAACCCCTCCACTTT; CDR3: CASSYGAHKPLHF
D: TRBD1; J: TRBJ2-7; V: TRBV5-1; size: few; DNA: TGCGCCAGCAGCTTGGTCGCCGGGGGACAGGGGGCTGCCGAGCAGTACTTC; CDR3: CASSLVAGGQGAAEQYF
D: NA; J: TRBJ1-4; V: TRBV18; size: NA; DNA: TGTGCCAGCTCACCGGGAGTGTTAAATGAAAAACTGTTTTTT; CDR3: CASSPGVLNEKLFF
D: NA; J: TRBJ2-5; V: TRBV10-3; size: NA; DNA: TGTGCCATCTCGAAGGCAGGGGAGGGGGAGACCCAGTACTTC; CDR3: CAISKAGEGETQYF
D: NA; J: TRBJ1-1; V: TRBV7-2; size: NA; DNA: TGTGCCAGCAGCTTAACTGGGCGCACTGAAGCTTTCTTT; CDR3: CASSLTGRTEAFF
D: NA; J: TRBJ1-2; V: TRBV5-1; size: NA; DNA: TGCGCCAGCAGCCCCGAAGCCCACTCCTCCGACTATGGCTACACCTTC; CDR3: CASSPEAHSSDYGYTF
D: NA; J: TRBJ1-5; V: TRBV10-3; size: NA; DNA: TGTGCCATCAGTGACCCCGACGACAGTTACAATCAGCCCCAGCATTTT; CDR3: CAISDPDDSYNQPQHF
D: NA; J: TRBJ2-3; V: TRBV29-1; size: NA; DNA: TGCAGCGTTGATGACACCTACACAGATACGCAGTATTTT; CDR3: CSVDDTYTDTQYF
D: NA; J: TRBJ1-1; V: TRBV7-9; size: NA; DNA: TGTGCCAGCAGCTTAGAGAGACGACTGGTGAACACTGAAGCTTTCTTT; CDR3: CASSLERRLVNTEAFF
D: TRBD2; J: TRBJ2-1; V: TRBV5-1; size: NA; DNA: TGCGCCAGCAGCTTGGGGACTAGCGGGAGGACGAATGAGCAGTTCTTC; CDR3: CASSLGTSGRTNEQFF
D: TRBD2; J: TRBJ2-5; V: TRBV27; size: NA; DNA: TGTGCCAGCAGTTTAGGGACTAGCGGCCAAGAGACCCAGTACTTC; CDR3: CASSLGTSGQETQYF
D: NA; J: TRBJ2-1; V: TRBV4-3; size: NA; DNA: TGCGCCAGCAGCCAAGTAGGGGGGGCTAGTAATGAGCAGTTCTTC; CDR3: CASSQVGGASNEQFF
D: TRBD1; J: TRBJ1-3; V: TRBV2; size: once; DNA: TGTGCCAGCCGGACAGGGGCCAGCTCTGGAAACACCATATATTTT; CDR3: CASRTGASSGNTIYF
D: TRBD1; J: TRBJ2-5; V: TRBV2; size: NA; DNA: TGTGCCAGCAGTTCGGGACAGCTCCAAGAGACCCAGTACTTC; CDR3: CASSSGQLQETQYF
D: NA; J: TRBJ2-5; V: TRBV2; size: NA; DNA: TGTGCCAGCAGCACCGGGACACTCCAAGAGACCCAGTACTTC; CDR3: CASSTGTLQETQYF
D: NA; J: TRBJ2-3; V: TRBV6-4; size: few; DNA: TGTGCCAGCCGACGGGAAATCACTAGCACAGATACGCAGTATTTT; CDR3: CASRREITSTDTQYF
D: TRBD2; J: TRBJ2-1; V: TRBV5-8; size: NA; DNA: TGTGCCAGCAGCTTATCCGGGACTAGCGGGGCCTACAATGAGCAGTTCTTC; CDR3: CASSLSGTSGAYNEQFF
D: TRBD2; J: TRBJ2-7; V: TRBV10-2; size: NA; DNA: TGCGCCAGCAGTCCGGGACTAGCGGGAGGGGAGCAGTACTTC; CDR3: CASSPGLAGGEQYF
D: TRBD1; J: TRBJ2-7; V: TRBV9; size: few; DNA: TGTGCCAGCAGCGTAGTGGAGGGGACAGGGTCCTACGAGCAGTACTTC; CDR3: CASSVVEGTGSYEQYF
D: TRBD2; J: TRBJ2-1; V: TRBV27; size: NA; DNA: TGTGCCAGCAGCAAGGAACTAGCGGGACGCAATGAGCAGTTCTTC; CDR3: CASSKELAGRNEQFF
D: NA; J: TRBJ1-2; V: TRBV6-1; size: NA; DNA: TGTGCCAGCAGTGAATTGGGCATCAACTATGGCTACACCTTC; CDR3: CASSELGINYGYTF
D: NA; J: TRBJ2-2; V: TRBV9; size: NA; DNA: TGTGCCAGCAGCCGTATACTAGAGGTAACCGGGGAGCTGTTTTTT; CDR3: CASSRILEVTGELFF
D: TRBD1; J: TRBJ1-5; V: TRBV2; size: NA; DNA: TGTGCCAGCAGTCAGGGGGGCAATCAGCCCCAGCATTTT; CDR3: CASSQGGNQPQHF
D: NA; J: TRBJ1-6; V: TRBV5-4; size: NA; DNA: TGTGCCAGCAGCGGGACACCCTATAATTCACCCCTCCACTTT; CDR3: CASSGTPYNSPLHF
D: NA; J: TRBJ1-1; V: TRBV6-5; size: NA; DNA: TGTGCCAGCAGTTCACCAGGGCCCCTTGAAGCTTTCTTT; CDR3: CASSSPGPLEAFF
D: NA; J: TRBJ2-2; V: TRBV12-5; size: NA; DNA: TGTGCTAGTGGTTTGGTACAGAGCGGGGAGCTGTTTTTT; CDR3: CASGLVQSGELFF
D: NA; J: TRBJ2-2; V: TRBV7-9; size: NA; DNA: TGCGCGGGGCAGACTAACACCGGGGAGCTGTTTTTT; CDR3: CAGQTNTGELFF
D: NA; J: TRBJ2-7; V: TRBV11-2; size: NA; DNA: TGTGCCAGCAGCTTGGGGTCCGGGGTGTACGAGCAGTACTTC; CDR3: CASSLGSGVYEQYF
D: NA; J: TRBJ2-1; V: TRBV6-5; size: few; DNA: TGTGCCAGCAGTCCACTCGTGGGACACCTGTTCTTC; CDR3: CASSPLVGHLFF
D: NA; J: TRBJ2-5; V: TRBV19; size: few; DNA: TGTGCCAGTAGTAATCGTCTCGTGACGGGCCAAGAGACCCAGTACTTC; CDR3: CASSNRLVTGQETQYF
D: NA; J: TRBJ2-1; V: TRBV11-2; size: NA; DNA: TGTGCCAGCGCCACCACCCTTACAGGGAAAGGGTTCTTC; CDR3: CASATTLTGKGFF
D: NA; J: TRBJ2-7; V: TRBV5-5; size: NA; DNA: TGTGCCAGCAGCTTGGTGCTTGGCAGGGATAGTCCCTACGAGCAGTACTTC; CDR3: CASSLVLGRDSPYEQYF
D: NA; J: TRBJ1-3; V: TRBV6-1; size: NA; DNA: TGTGCCAGCAGTGAGGGCAGTTTCTCTGGAAACACCATATATTTT; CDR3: CASSEGSFSGNTIYF
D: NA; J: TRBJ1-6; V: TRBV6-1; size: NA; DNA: TGTGCCAGCAGTAGGGGAGGGGATAATTCACCCCTCCACTTT; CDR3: CASSRGGDNSPLHF
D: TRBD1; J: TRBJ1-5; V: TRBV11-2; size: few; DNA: TGTGCCAGCAGCCCAAACAGGGGGAGCCAGCCCCAGCATTTT; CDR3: CASSPNRGSQPQHF
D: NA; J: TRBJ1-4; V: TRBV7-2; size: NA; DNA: TGTGCCAGCAGCTTAGACGTCTCAGGCAGGGGTGAAAAACTGTTTTTT; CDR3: CASSLDVSGRGEKLFF
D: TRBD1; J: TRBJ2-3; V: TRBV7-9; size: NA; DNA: TGTGCCAGCAGCCCCCGACAGGGGGCGAATCCAAATACGCAGTATTTT; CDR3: CASSPRQGANPNTQYF
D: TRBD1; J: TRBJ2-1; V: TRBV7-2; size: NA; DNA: TGTGCCAGCAGCCCGGACAGGGTGGGCAATGAGCAGTTCTTC; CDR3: CASSPDRVGNEQFF
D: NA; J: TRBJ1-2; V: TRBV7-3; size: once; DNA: TGTGCCAGCAGCTTGGGGGCTACCTATGGCTACACCTTC; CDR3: CASSLGATYGYTF
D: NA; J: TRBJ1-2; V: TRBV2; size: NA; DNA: TGTGCCAGCAGGGAAGCACAGGGAAGTCGGGATGGCTACACCTTC; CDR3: CASREAQGSRDGYTF
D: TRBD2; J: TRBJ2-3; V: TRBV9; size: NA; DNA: TGTGCCAGCAGCTTCTTCGGGGGGGGAGGCACAGATACGCAGTATTTT; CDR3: CASSFFGGGGTDTQYF